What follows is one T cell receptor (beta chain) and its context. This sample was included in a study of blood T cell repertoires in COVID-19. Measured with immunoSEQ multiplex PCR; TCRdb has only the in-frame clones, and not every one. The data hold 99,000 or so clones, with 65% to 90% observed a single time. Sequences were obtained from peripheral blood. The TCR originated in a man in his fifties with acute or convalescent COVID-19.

CDR3 sequence: CASSVTGAISYEQYF. As DNA, the CDR3 is TGTGCCAGCAGCGTAACAGGGGCGATCTCCTACGAGCAGTACTTC. The V gene is TRBV9, the J gene TRBJ2-7, with 7 nucleotides matching TRBD1. From germline, CDR1 is SGDLS and CDR2 YYNGEE. The CDR3 spans 15 residues. Trimming took 1 base from V and 0 from J; bases not matched to a gene: 4.